This T cell receptor beta chain originates from a study of blood T cell repertoires in COVID-19. The repertoire was sequenced with immunoSEQ multiplex PCR; TCRdb's copy has only in-frame clones and lacks some. The sample holds some 190,000 clones, 86% seen once. The specimen was PBMCs or T cells enriched from blood (not recorded which). This receptor was identified in a middle-aged man with acute COVID-19.

The CDR3 sequence: CASSPGTAEKLFF. The CDR3 DNA is TGCGCCAGCAGCCCCGGGACAGCTGAAAAACTGTTTTTT. V usage is TRBV5-1 and J usage is TRBJ1-4; the match to TRBD1 covers 7 bases. CDR1 and CDR2 from the germline V gene are SGHRS and YFSETQ. This CDR3 contains 13 residues. V was clipped by 4 bases and J by 7 bases; unmatched bases: 4.